The rows below give T cell receptor beta chains drawn from one sample of a study of post-analysis software for immune sequencing data. From the PCR reads, TCRdb called clonotypes with MiXCR, one entry per CDR3 protein. Of approximately 730,000 distinct CDR3 sequences in the sample, 25% to 30% were seen once. The sequencing sample was made of blood. The source is a girl under 18 with multiple sclerosis. Both conserved end residues are trimmed from each CDR3. The order of the fields is J gene, V gene, clone size, CDR3 protein. Expanded clones get a size class; other rows say once, few or many, or leave the size out.

J: TRBJ2-1; V: TRBV5-1; size: .; CDR3: ASTNPPGKNEQF
J: TRBJ2-6; V: TRBV7-9; size: .; CDR3: ASSHEGAAGANILT
J: TRBJ2-1; V: TRBV5-6; size: .; CDR3: ASSRVGLAGNEQF
J: TRBJ2-3; V: TRBV29-1; size: many; CDR3: SVRRGAGRTDTQY
J: TRBJ2-7; V: TRBV28; size: few; CDR3: ASSLARPYEQY
J: TRBJ2-5; V: TRBV12-3/TRBV12-4; size: few; CDR3: ASSSRVMGLLQETQY
J: TRBJ1-2; V: TRBV7-2; size: .; CDR3: ASSLSVTGPGGYT
J: TRBJ2-1; V: TRBV6-1; size: .; CDR3: ASSERGASNNEQF
J: TRBJ1-4; V: TRBV3-1; size: .; CDR3: ASSPPGRLPTVF
J: TRBJ2-3; V: TRBV12-3/TRBV12-4; size: few; CDR3: ASTLFGGVANTRY
J: TRBJ1-5; V: TRBV20-1; size: .; CDR3: SASPSPGGYNQPQH
J: TRBJ1-2; V: TRBV7-2; size: .; CDR3: ASSSGPSDGYT
J: TRBJ1-1; V: TRBV12-3/TRBV12-4; size: .; CDR3: ASSLAQGASEAF
J: TRBJ1-1; V: TRBV28; size: once; CDR3: ASSFPTGGWNTEAF
J: TRBJ2-1; V: TRBV28; size: few; CDR3: ASSPPRGRSTNEQF
J: TRBJ2-5; V: TRBV20-1; size: .; CDR3: SAGGRIETQY
J: TRBJ2-1; V: TRBV20-1; size: few; CDR3: SASGGARNEQF
J: TRBJ1-2; V: TRBV10-3; size: .; CDR3: AISAPGDNYGYT
J: TRBJ2-5; V: TRBV11-2; size: many; CDR3: ASSLPSGSQETQY
J: TRBJ2-1; V: TRBV7-2; size: few; CDR3: ASSSSQEQF
J: TRBJ1-5; V: TRBV19; size: .; CDR3: ASSIGPGTNQPQH
J: TRBJ2-1; V: TRBV7-2; size: .; CDR3: ASSLDSSVRYNEQF
J: TRBJ1-6; V: TRBV4-1; size: few; CDR3: ASSQGQGTTSPLH
J: TRBJ2-4; V: TRBV20-1; size: .; CDR3: SALAGSLDLNIQY
J: TRBJ2-7; V: TRBV20-1; size: .; CDR3: STSDRAYEQY
J: TRBJ2-7; V: TRBV20-1; size: few; CDR3: SAAGQGASEQY
J: TRBJ2-1; V: TRBV6-1; size: .; CDR3: VSSEVPMGLAGGRNEQF
J: TRBJ2-1; V: TRBV10-3; size: few; CDR3: AISVSDGSSYNEQF
J: TRBJ1-1; V: TRBV28; size: .; CDR3: ASSFRGRRSRNTEAF
J: TRBJ2-1; V: TRBV15; size: few; CDR3: ATSGMDRVRGNEQF
J: TRBJ1-1; V: TRBV5-1; size: .; CDR3: ASSPWDRGGTEAF
J: TRBJ2-1; V: TRBV20-1; size: few; CDR3: SARGELANNEQF
J: TRBJ1-6; V: TRBV20-1; size: few; CDR3: SALGRRDNSPLH
J: TRBJ2-5; V: TRBV20-1; size: .; CDR3: SARARAGQY
J: TRBJ1-5; V: TRBV20-1; size: .; CDR3: SARFSSDSNQPQH
J: .; V: TRBV7-2; size: few; CDR3: ASSLGPGRGFNEQY
J: TRBJ2-1; V: TRBV4-1; size: .; CDR3: ASSQPGGAFNEQF
J: TRBJ2-3; V: TRBV5-1; size: .; CDR3: ASSRDGGGTDTQY
J: TRBJ2-7; V: TRBV20-1; size: .; CDR3: SASWRTSGIEQY
J: TRBJ2-7; V: TRBV6-5; size: .; CDR3: ASSYLGGARTDEQY
J: TRBJ2-7; V: TRBV28; size: .; CDR3: VSSLGGSSYEQY
J: TRBJ2-3; V: TRBV5-1; size: many; CDR3: ASSLVPTDTQY
J: TRBJ2-3; V: TRBV7-2; size: few; CDR3: ASSYSGTSDTQY
J: TRBJ2-5; V: TRBV4-2; size: .; CDR3: ASSQSTSGGLETQY
J: TRBJ2-7; V: TRBV27; size: once; CDR3: ASSGDSGRTSYEQY
J: TRBJ1-1; V: TRBV7-6; size: few; CDR3: ASSSDGTMNTEAF
J: TRBJ1-5; V: TRBV20-1; size: few; CDR3: SARDRHDQPQH